The 20 T cell receptor beta chains presented below share a single source sample, sequenced in a study of cytomegalovirus exposure and HLA in healthy donors. Primers included in the PCR were 60 Vbeta and 13 Jbeta primers. Generated by immunoSEQ multiplex PCR, the TCRdb table keeps only in-frame clones and is missing some. This table holds over 80,000 clones, over 75% found once. What was sequenced was PBMCs. These receptors all come from a man aged 50 to 60 in good health and CMV-seronegative.

This rearrangement joins TRBV11-3 to TRBJ2-3; 9 bases match TRBD2. There are 16 residues in the CDR3. V gave up 1 base and J gave up 0 bases; unmatched junction bases: 2. Germline assignment: CDR1 SGHNT and CDR2 YENEEA. As DNA, the CDR3 is TGTGCCAGCAGCTTAGGGACTAGCGAAAGCACAGATACGCAGTATTTT. Translated: CASSLGTSESTDTQYF.

The V gene is TRBV11-2, the J gene TRBJ2-5; D perhaps matches TRBD2 (7 bases). CDR3 length: 13 amino acids. Germline lookup yields CDR1 SGHAT and CDR2 FQNNGV. V lost 7 bases, J lost 4 bases, and 13 bases lay in between. In DNA form, the CDR3 reads TGTGCCAGCACCCTGGGGGGGCGAGAGACCCAGTACTTC. Its translation: CASTLGGRETQYF.

V usage is TRBV28 and J usage is TRBJ2-7; TRBD2 matches 12 bases. Trimming took 6 bases from V and 4 from J; bases not matched to a gene: 7. The CDR3 covers 15 residues. Germline V gene data show CDR1 as MDHEN and CDR2 as SYDVKM. The CDR3 coding sequence is TGTGCCAGCAGGACTAGCGGGAGAAGGGCTTACGAGCAGTACTTC. Amino acids: CASRTSGRRAYEQYF. Complete variable domain (other parts from reference TRBV28 and TRBJ2-7): DVKVTQSSRYLVKRTGEKVFLECVQDMDHENMFWYRQDPGLGLRLIYFSYDVKMKEKGDIPEGYSVSREKKERFSLILESASTNQTSMYLCASRTSGRRAYEQYFGPGTRLTVT.

The genes are TRBV6-5 and TRBJ1-1; 10 bases are shared with TRBD1. Trimming cost V 6 bases and J 9 bases; bases outside gene matches: 4. Germline CDR1 reads MNHEY; CDR2 reads SVGAGI. The CDR3 length is 12 residues. The CDR3 reads CASRTGQGKAFF. As DNA, the CDR3 is TGTGCCAGCAGGACGGGACAGGGGAAAGCTTTCTTT.

This clone came up once. The rearrangement joins TRBV5-4 to TRBJ2-6; D is ambiguous. V gave up 0 bases and J gave up 0 bases, with 4 bases separating them. CDR1 is SGHNT, CDR2 YYREEE, per germline (reference sequence). The CDR3 sequence is 15 residues long. Here the CDR3 reads CASSLGSSGANVLTF. CDR3 nucleotide sequence: TGTGCCAGCAGCTTGGGGAGCTCTGGGGCCAACGTCCTGACTTTC.

The chain couples TRBV9 to TRBJ1-1; weak D call: TRBD1 (5 bases). This CDR3 spans 14 amino acids. Per germline, CDR1 SGDLS and CDR2 YYNGEE. With 4 bases removed from V and 4 bases from J, the gap between germline ends came to 14 bases. For the CDR3, the DNA is TGTGCCAGCAGCCCCTCCGGGGGGAGCACTGAAGCTTTCTTT. Translating gives CASSPSGGSTEAFF.

V and J are TRBV7-9 and TRBJ1-2; TRBD1 matches 9 bases. Germline CDR1 is SEHNR and CDR2 is FQNEAQ (reference sequence). CDR3 size: 17 residues. Germline trimming cut 6 bases from V and 0 bases from J; bases unmatched to any gene: 11. CDR3 coding DNA: TGTGCCAGCAGGCCCCGGACAGGGGCGTTAGCTAACTATGGCTACACCTTC. Amino acids: CASRPRTGALANYGYTF.

There are a few counts of this clone. The chain couples TRBV28 to TRBJ2-7, with 7 nucleotides matching TRBD1. The CDR3 contains 13 residues. Germline loops: CDR1 MDHEN, CDR2 SYDVKM. The V gene end was trimmed by 6 bases and the J gene end by 2 bases; junction bases not matched to a gene: 4. Here the CDR3 DNA reads TGTGCCAGCAGCGGACAGGACCCCTACGAGCAGTACTTC. Protein: CASSGQDPYEQYF.

The CDR3 DNA is TGTGCCAGCGCTACAGGGGCCGGGAAAAACATTCAGTACTTC. It encodes CASATGAGKNIQYF. V and J are TRBV6-1 and TRBJ2-4, with 7 bases aligning to TRBD1. Germline CDR1 MNHNS, CDR2 SASEGT. The CDR3 has 14 amino acids. V shed 8 bases and J 4 bases; nucleotides not matched to a gene: 8.

The V gene is TRBV5-4, the J gene TRBJ1-4, with D hard to call. Trimming pared 1 base from V and 0 bases from J, leaving 4 bases between. The CDR3 is 14 residues long. CDR1 and CDR2 (germline): SGHNT, YYREEE (reference sequence). The CDR3, as DNA: TGTGCCAGCAGCTTGAGCTCAACTAATGAAAAACTGTTTTTT. Translating it yields CASSLSSTNEKLFF.

V and J are TRBV2 and TRBJ1-4, with 8 bases identical to TRBD1. Germline loops: CDR1 SNHLY, CDR2 FYNNEI. V lost 7 bases and J lost 7; bases outside the gene matches: 11. The CDR3 has 15 amino acids. The DNA of the CDR3 is TGTGCCAGCACTTTGAACAGGGGGGTAGGTGAAAAACTGTTTTTT. Its protein is CASTLNRGVGEKLFF.

The rearrangement uses TRBV12-5 and TRBJ1-5; no clear D gene. V lost 5 bases and J lost 0, with 26 bases in between. CDR3 size: 20 residues. Germline V gene sequence: CDR1 LGHNT, CDR2 FRNRAP. The CDR3 region is CASGPEEYHRDEYSNQPQHF. CDR3 sequence (DNA): TGTGCTAGTGGTCCCGAAGAATACCACCGGGATGAATATAGCAATCAGCCCCAGCATTTT.

This chain links TRBV19 with TRBJ1-1; D might be TRBD1 (6 bases). V lost 11 bases and J 0 bases, leaving 28 bases between the germline ends. CDR1 is LNHDA, CDR2 SQIVND, per germline (reference sequence). The CDR3 runs to 18 residues. CDR3 residues: CAVGQGPGLPSMNTEAFF. CDR3 nucleotides: TGTGCCGTCGGTCAGGGGCCGGGGCTCCCCTCTATGAACACTGAAGCTTTCTTT.

V is TRBV5-1 and J is TRBJ2-3; TRBD2 agrees at 10 bases. The germline CDR1 and CDR2 sequences are SGHRS and YFSETQ. CDR3 size: 16 residues. The V segment lost 4 bases and the J segment 0 bases; nucleotides outside the gene matches: 5. CDR3 residues: CASSVSTSGSTDTQYF. The CDR3 DNA reads as TGCGCCAGCAGCGTGTCGACTAGCGGGAGCACAGATACGCAGTATTTT.

This chain links TRBV19 with TRBJ2-3; D ambiguous. This CDR3 contains 13 residues. Germline CDR1 LNHDA, CDR2 SQIVND (reference sequence). V was cut by 3 bases and J by 2 bases, with 6 bases left in between. The CDR3 region has the DNA TGTGCCAGTAGTATCATGTTCACAGATACGCAGTATTTT. Protein: CASSIMFTDTQYF.

This chain uses TRBV5-1 with TRBJ2-2, with a possible D match to TRBD1 (5 bases). Trimming left V 4 bases short and J 0 bases short, with 13 bases between. This CDR3 spans 16 amino acids. CDR1 and CDR2 from the germline V gene are SGHRS and YFSETQ. For the CDR3, the DNA is TGCGCCAGCAGCACCCTCAGGGTATCGAACACCGGGGAGCTGTTTTTT. Translating it yields CASSTLRVSNTGELFF.

The V and J genes are TRBV7-2 and TRBJ2-3; 7 nucleotides match TRBD1. J was trimmed by 6 bases and V by 1 base; bases with no gene match: 7. The CDR3 totals 15 residues. Germline-derived CDR1 and CDR2 are SGHTA and FQGNSA. The CDR3 loop is CASSLGNRGGDTQYF. DNA for the CDR3: TGTGCCAGCAGCTTAGGGAACAGGGGTGGCGATACGCAGTATTTT.

V usage is TRBV11-3 and J usage is TRBJ1-1; D is possibly TRBD1 (5 bases). V lost 5 bases and J 1 base, leaving 8 bases between the germline ends. CDR1 SGHNT and CDR2 YENEEA come from the germline V gene. The CDR3 totals 13 residues. In DNA form, the CDR3 reads TGTGCCAGCAGCCCCACAGGGAACACTGAAGCTTTCTTT. It yields the protein CASSPTGNTEAFF.

The chain carries TRBV2 and TRBJ2-5, with TRBD2 identical over 7 bases. The J call may be wrong; the DNA end is better matched by TRBJ2-7. CDR1 and CDR2 (germline): SNHLY, FYNNEI. The CDR3 spans 14 residues. In DNA, the CDR3 is TGTGCCAGCAGTGAAGTGGGAGGGAGGTACGAGCAGTACTTC. Translation gives CASSEVGGRYEQYF.

This clone was observed a few times. The chain has TRBV2 and TRBJ1-4, with 8 bases that match TRBD1. Losses at the gene ends were 6 bases for V and 5 bases for J; bases not matched to a gene: 5. Germline CDR1 is SNHLY and CDR2 is FYNNEI. The CDR3 sequence is 14 residues long. The CDR3 reads CASSYNRGNEKLFF. Here the CDR3 DNA reads TGTGCCAGCAGCTATAACAGGGGGAATGAAAAACTGTTTTTT. Supplemented by reference TRBV2 and TRBJ1-4, the full variable domain reads EPEVTQTPSHQVTQMGQEVILRCVPISNHLYFYWYRQILGQKVEFLVSFYNNEISEKSEIFDDQFSVERPDGSNFTLKIRSTKLEDSAMYFCASSYNRGNEKLFFGSGTQLSVL.